The 18 T cell receptor beta chains reported below all come from one sample, sequenced in a study of cytomegalovirus exposure and HLA in healthy donors. The primer mix had 60 Vbeta and 13 Jbeta primers. The table came from immunoSEQ multiplex PCR; TCRdb's copy has only in-frame clones and leaves some out. The sample contains 75,000 to 80,000 clones, around 82% of which appear only once. Sequencing was carried out using PBMCs. The receptors originated from a male donor in good health and CMV-seronegative.

CDR3 sequence: CSVVIDEPYEQYF. The CDR3 DNA reads TGCAGCGTTGTCATCGATGAACCCTACGAGCAGTACTTC. This chain links TRBV29-1 with TRBJ2-5; D unresolved. The DNA matches TRBJ2-7 better at its end, which makes the J call doubtful. The CDR3 length is 13 residues. Germline V gene data show CDR1 as SQVTM and CDR2 as ANQGSEA.

This chain links TRBV6-1 with TRBJ2-1; 8 nucleotides match TRBD1. Germline CDR1 reads MNHNS; CDR2 reads SASEGT. The CDR3 loop spans 15 amino acids. Trimming cost V 1 base and J 4 bases; bases outside gene matches: 3. The CDR3 sequence is CASSEDRGIYNEQFF. The DNA of the CDR3 is TGTGCCAGCAGTGAAGACAGGGGGATATACAATGAGCAGTTCTTC.

A word on this clone: The junction departs from germline at one end; a sequencing error may be responsible. The CDR3 DNA reads as TGCGCCAGCAGCCAACCCGGGAATTATGGCTACCCCTTC. It specifies CASSQPGNYGYPF. The chain employs TRBV4-1 and TRBJ1-2; D is ambiguous. CDR3 size: 13 residues. Germline CDR1 reads MGHRA; CDR2 reads YSYEKL.

V and J are TRBV25-1 and TRBJ1-2; D gene unclear. The V and J ends lost 4 bases and 5 bases respectively, with 5 bases between them. This CDR3 contains 11 residues. CDR1 is MGHDK, CDR2 SYGVNS, per germline. CDR3 region: CASSVGYGYTF. CDR3 DNA: TGTGCCAGCAGTGTCGGGTATGGCTACACCTTC.

V and J are TRBV5-1 and TRBJ2-4; no clear D gene. Germline CDR1 reads SGHRS; CDR2 reads YFSETQ. The ends were cut back, 0 bases at V and 6 bases at J, with 10 bases in the middle. This CDR3 spans 14 amino acids. CDR3 nucleotide sequence: TGCGCCAGCAGCTTGGTAACAGAGACAAACATTCAGTACTTC. Residues: CASSLVTETNIQYF. Looking up the rest from reference TRBV5-1 and TRBJ2-4 gives the full variable domain: KAGVTQTPRYLIKTRGQQVTLSCSPISGHRSVSWYQQTPGQGLQFLFEYFSETQRNKGNFPGRFSGRQFSNSRSEMNVSTLELGDSALYLCASSLVTETNIQYFGAGTRLSVL.

The V call is TRBV2, the J call TRBJ2-7; maybe TRBD1 (5 bases). CDR1 and CDR2 from the germline V gene are SNHLY and FYNNEI. The V end was cut by 4 bases, the J end by 6 bases, with 16 bases between. The CDR3 length is 14 residues. CDR3 sequence (DNA): TGTGCCAGCAGTGGGACACCCCGATGGGGCGAGCAGTACTTC. Its protein is CASSGTPRWGEQYF. The full variable domain, completed using reference TRBV2 and TRBJ2-7, is EPEVTQTPSHQVTQMGQEVILRCVPISNHLYFYWYRQILGQKVEFLVSFYNNEISEKSEIFDDQFSVERPDGSNFTLKIRSTKLEDSAMYFCASSGTPRWGEQYFGPGTRLTVT.

The chain carries TRBV11-3 and TRBJ2-3; no clear D. The germline V and J ends were trimmed by 1 base and 0 bases, with 5 bases remaining between them. Germline V lookup: CDR1 SGHNT, CDR2 YENEEA. CDR3 length equals 14 residues. The CDR3 region is CASSLGSSTDTQYF. The DNA for the CDR3 is TGTGCCAGCAGCTTAGGTAGTAGCACAGATACGCAGTATTTT.

The V call is TRBV7-9, the J call TRBJ1-1; the D is unclear. The CDR3 loop spans 14 amino acids. In germline, CDR1 is SEHNR, CDR2 FQNEAQ (reference sequence). Trimming shortened V by 3 bases and J by 3 bases, and 11 bases separated the two germline ends. This chain's CDR3 is CASSFLSGDTEAFF. CDR3 DNA: TGTGCCAGCAGCTTCCTGTCCGGGGACACTGAAGCTTTCTTT.

The V and J genes are TRBV6-6 and TRBJ1-4; D is unresolved. V lost 1 base to trimming and J lost 10 bases, with 16 bases between them. This CDR3 contains 15 residues. Germline lookup yields CDR1 MNHNY and CDR2 SVGAGI (reference sequence). CDR3 region: CASSYFGSSDGKLFF. CDR3 sequence (DNA): TGTGCCAGCAGTTACTTCGGGTCCTCCGATGGAAAACTGTTTTTT.

The chain combines TRBV7-9 with TRBJ1-1; D is possibly TRBD1 (5 bases). V was trimmed by 8 bases and J by 2 bases, leaving 9 bases between them. The CDR3 loop spans 12 amino acids. CDR1 is SEHNR and CDR2 is FQNEAQ in the germline V gene (reference sequence). CDR3 in amino acids: CASRQGNTEAFF. In nucleotides, the CDR3 is TGTGCCAGCCGTCAGGGAAACACTGAAGCTTTCTTT.

The chain's CDR3 is CASSHAYEQYF. CDR3 nucleotide sequence: TGTGCCAGCAGCCATGCCTACGAGCAGTACTTC. This rearrangement joins TRBV11-2 to TRBJ2-7; D call uncertain. The CDR3 is 11 residues long. Trimming took off 5 bases at V and 2 bases at J, with 4 bases between the two ends. Germline V gene lookup returns CDR1 SGHAT and CDR2 FQNNGV.

This chain links TRBV7-9 with TRBJ2-1; 9 nucleotides line up with TRBD2. V dropped 2 bases and J dropped 4; count of bases not matched to a gene: 3. The CDR3 spans 15 residues. CDR1 is SEHNR, CDR2 FQNEAQ, per germline (reference sequence). The CDR3 DNA follows: TGTGCCAGCAGCTTAAGAACTAGCGGGTACAATGAGCAGTTCTTC. It is translated as CASSLRTSGYNEQFF.

This chain uses TRBV7-8 with TRBJ1-1, with a tentative D call TRBD1 (6 bases). This CDR3 contains 14 residues. The germline CDR1 and CDR2 sequences are SGHVS and FQNEAQ. The germline V and J ends were trimmed by 2 bases and 5 bases, with 12 bases remaining between them. CDR3 region: CASSLWGGGTEAFF. DNA of the CDR3: TGTGCCAGCAGCTTATGGGGAGGGGGGACTGAAGCTTTCTTT.

The chain employs TRBV20-1 and TRBJ1-2, with D possibly matching TRBD1 (6 bases). The germline CDR1 and CDR2 sequences are DFQATT and SNEGSKA (reference sequence). This CDR3 contains 10 residues. Trimming removed 5 bases at V and 13 bases at J, with 14 bases between. The CDR3 nucleotides are TGCAGTGCTCCTGAGACAGGACTCACCTTC. This translates into CSAPETGLTF.

V and J are TRBV7-2 and TRBJ2-2; D not certain. Germline V gives CDR1 SGHTA, CDR2 FQGNSA. The CDR3 has 14 residues. With 5 bases removed from V and 6 bases from J, the gap between germline ends came to 13 bases. This CDR3 reads CASSLPVFAGELFF. CDR3 DNA: TGTGCCAGCAGCCTCCCCGTATTTGCCGGGGAGCTGTTTTTT. Full variable domain (rest looked up from reference TRBV7-2 and TRBJ2-2): GAGVSQSPSNKVTEKGKDVELRCDPISGHTALYWYRQSLGQGLEFLIYFQGNSAPDKSGLPSDRFSAERTGGSVSTLTIQRTQQEDSAVYLCASSLPVFAGELFFGEGSRLTVL.

This chain uses TRBV4-3 with TRBJ1-3; D uncertain. Trimming cost V 1 base and J 0 bases, with 10 bases left between them. CDR3 length: 16 residues. Germline assignment: CDR1 LGHNA and CDR2 YSLEER. DNA of the CDR3: TGCGCCAGCAGCCAAGCTCCCGCCGGCTCTGGAAACACCATATATTTT. Its translation is CASSQAPAGSGNTIYF.

The rearrangement uses TRBV5-5 and TRBJ2-1; D is perhaps TRBD1 (6 bases). Germline CDR1 reads SGHKS; CDR2 reads YYEKEE (reference sequence). Trimming shortened V by 3 bases and J by 5 bases, and 9 bases separated the two germline ends. This CDR3 has 13 residues. In nucleotides, the CDR3 is TGTGCCAGCAGCTCTTACAGGGACAATGAGCAGTTCTTC. Protein: CASSSYRDNEQFF.

V usage is TRBV7-8 and J usage is TRBJ1-5; perhaps TRBD1 as D (6 bases). V shed 4 bases and J shed 5 bases, with 12 bases lying between them. The CDR3 is 14 amino acids. In germline, CDR1 is SGHVS, CDR2 FQNEAQ. The CDR3: CASSSDRMHQPQHF. The CDR3 DNA follows: TGTGCCAGCAGCTCGGACAGAATGCATCAGCCCCAGCATTTT.